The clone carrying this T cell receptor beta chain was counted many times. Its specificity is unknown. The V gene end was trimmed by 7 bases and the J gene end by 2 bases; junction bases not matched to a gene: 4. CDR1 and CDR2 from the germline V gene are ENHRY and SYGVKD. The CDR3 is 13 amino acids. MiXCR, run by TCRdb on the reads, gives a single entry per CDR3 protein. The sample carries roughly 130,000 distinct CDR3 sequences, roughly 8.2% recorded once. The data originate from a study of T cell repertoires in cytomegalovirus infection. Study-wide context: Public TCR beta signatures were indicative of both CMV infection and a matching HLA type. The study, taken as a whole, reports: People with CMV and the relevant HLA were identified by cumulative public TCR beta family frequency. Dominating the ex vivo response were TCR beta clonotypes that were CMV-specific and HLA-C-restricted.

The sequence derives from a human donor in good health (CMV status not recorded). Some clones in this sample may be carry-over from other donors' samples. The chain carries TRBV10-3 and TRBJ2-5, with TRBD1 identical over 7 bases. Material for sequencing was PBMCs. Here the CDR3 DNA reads TGTGCCATCACGGGACAGCGACAAGAGACCCAGTACTTC. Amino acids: CAITGQRQETQYF.